Listed here are 26 T cell receptor beta chains from one sample, sequenced in a study of cytomegalovirus exposure and HLA in healthy donors. Profiled with immunoSEQ multiplex PCR; TCRdb holds only in-frame clones, not every one. The sample has around 150,000 clones, about nine tenths seen once; the top ten hold approximately 5%. Sequencing was performed on PBMCs. All receptors come from a woman in her 30s in good health and CMV-seronegative.

The CDR3 here is CASSLYPGLSTGELFF. The CDR3 nucleotides read TGTGCCAGCAGCTTGTATCCAGGGTTGAGCACCGGGGAGCTGTTTTTT. The chain combines TRBV5-6 with TRBJ2-2; D might be TRBD1 (5 bases). Trimming pared 1 base from V and 4 bases from J, leaving 14 bases between. CDR1 is SGHDT, CDR2 YYEEEE, per germline. This CDR3 is built from 16 residues.

The chain joins TRBV21-1 to TRBJ2-7. TRBV21-1 is labeled a pseudogene. This CDR3 region has 14 residues. The CDR3 DNA reads TGTGCCAGCACCACCGGGGCAGGGCGAAGGGGGCAGTACTTC. Protein: CASTTGAGRRGQYF.

The J gene is TRBJ2-1, the V gene TRBV19, with 8 bases that match TRBD1. The CDR3 runs 15 residues. The V gene end was trimmed by 4 bases and the J gene end by 6 bases; junction bases not matched to a gene: 8. The germline V gene has CDR1 LNHDA and CDR2 SQIVND (reference sequence). The CDR3 DNA reads as TGTGCCAGTAGTAATTTCGGACAGGGCGGCAATGAGCAGTTCTTC. Amino acids: CASSNFGQGGNEQFF.

The CDR3 here is CASRGRGGRDRSEQFF. Here the CDR3 DNA reads TGTGCCAGCAGGGGGCGAGGCGGCAGGGATCGTAGTGAGCAGTTCTTC. The rearrangement uses TRBV5-4 and TRBJ2-1, with D possibly being TRBD1 (5 bases). CDR1 SGHNT and CDR2 YYREEE come from the germline V gene (reference sequence). V shed 5 bases and J shed 9 bases, with 24 bases lying between them. CDR3 length: 16 amino acids.

This clone was observed a handful of times. The CDR3 DNA follows: TGTGCCAGTGGGATGGGAACGAGGGAGACCCAGTACTTC. Translated, it gives CASGMGTRETQYF. This chain joins TRBV19 and TRBJ2-5; D not resolved. The germline gives CDR1 LNHDA, CDR2 SQIVND (reference sequence). This CDR3 is 13 amino acids long. V lost 8 bases and J lost 5, with 15 bases in between.

This clone has more than one count but fewer than ten. CDR3 sequence (DNA): TGTGCCAGTAGTCCGGACAGTCTAGCTAACTATGGCTACACCTTC. Its protein product is CASSPDSLANYGYTF. V and J are TRBV19 and TRBJ1-2, with a tentative D call TRBD1 (6 bases). Per the germline V gene, CDR1 is LNHDA and CDR2 is SQIVND (reference sequence). Trimming pared 5 bases from V and 0 bases from J, leaving 13 bases between. The CDR3 length is 15 residues.

This chain joins TRBV7-9 and TRBJ1-3; D not certain. V dropped 1 base and J dropped 8 bases, with 9 bases sitting between them. Germline V gene lookup returns CDR1 SEHNR and CDR2 FQNEAQ (reference sequence). The CDR3 spans 13 residues. The CDR3 region is CASSLVSGDTIYF. CDR3 nucleotide sequence: TGTGCCAGCAGCTTAGTCTCCGGGGACACCATATATTTT. The whole variable domain, remainder taken from reference TRBV7-9 and TRBJ1-3, is DTGVSQNPRHKITKRGQNVTFRCDPISEHNRLYWYRQTLGQGPEFLTYFQNEAQLEKSRLLSDRFSAERPKGSFSTLEIQRTEQGDSAMYLCASSLVSGDTIYFGEGSWLTVV.

The DNA of the CDR3 is TGCGCCATGGCCGGGGACAGCAGCACAGATACGCAGTATTTT. Amino acids: CAMAGDSSTDTQYF. V usage is TRBV23-1 and J usage is TRBJ2-3, with 7 bases lining up with TRBD1. TRBV23-1 is sorted into the ORF group, with uncertain function. After removal of 10 bases from V and 0 bases from J, the junction contained 7 bases not matched to a gene. The CDR3 is made up of 14 amino acids.

The rearrangement joins TRBV6-5 to TRBJ2-5; no reliable D call. CDR3 size: 13 residues. Per germline, CDR1 MNHEY and CDR2 SVGAGI. The V end was cut by 2 bases, the J end by 5 bases, with 9 bases between. The CDR3 coding sequence is TGTGCCAGCAGTTACAACCTGTGGGAGACCCAGTACTTC. Translated, it gives CASSYNLWETQYF.

The chain links TRBV7-9 to TRBJ2-6; TRBD1 aligns across 8 bases. The CDR3 runs 17 residues. Germline trimming cut 5 bases from V and 0 bases from J; bases unmatched to any gene: 6. Germline CDR1 is SEHNR and CDR2 is FQNEAQ (reference sequence). CDR3 sequence reads: CASSDRTGSSGANVLTF. Here the CDR3 DNA reads TGTGCCAGCAGCGATAGGACAGGGAGCTCTGGGGCCAACGTCCTGACTTTC.

This clone was detected once. The chain joins TRBV19 to TRBJ1-5, with 8 bases aligning to TRBD1. With V trimmed by 7 bases and J by 2 bases, 7 bases remained unmatched. Germline CDR1 LNHDA, CDR2 SQIVND (reference sequence). This CDR3 is 15 amino acids long. The CDR3 coding sequence is TGTGCCAGTAACCGTTTGACAGGGGGCAATCAGCCCCAGCATTTT. Its translation: CASNRLTGGNQPQHF.

The chain employs TRBV6-5 and TRBJ1-1, with no clear D. Trimming stripped 9 bases from V and 0 bases from J, with 8 bases between. Germline V gene lookup returns CDR1 MNHEY and CDR2 SVGAGI. The CDR3 is made up of 12 amino acids. The CDR3 spells CASFGLNTEAFF. In DNA, the CDR3 is TGTGCCAGTTTTGGACTGAACACTGAAGCTTTCTTT.

The chain has TRBV10-2 and TRBJ1-1; 8 bases line up with TRBD1. Germline CDR1 is WSHSY and CDR2 is SAAADI. The CDR3 runs to 14 residues. Unmatched junction bases numbered 7, after V lost 7 bases and J lost 3 bases. The CDR3 DNA is TGCGCCAGCATAAAAACAGGGGGGGACACTGAAGCTTTCTTT. As protein: CASIKTGGDTEAFF.

V gene TRBV7-6 combines with J gene TRBJ1-4, with D possibly being TRBD1 (5 bases). Germline V gene sequence: CDR1 SGHVS, CDR2 FNYEAQ. V lost 1 base, J lost 7 bases, and 10 bases lay in between. This CDR3 spans 14 amino acids. CDR3 DNA: TGTGCCAGCAGCTTAGGACAGTCGTCTGAAAAACTGTTTTTT. Protein product: CASSLGQSSEKLFF. Complete variable domain (other parts from reference TRBV7-6 and TRBJ1-4): GAGVSQSPRYKVTKRGQDVALRCDPISGHVSLYWYRQALGQGPEFLTYFNYEAQQDKSGLPNDRFSAERPEGSISTLTIQRTEQRDSAMYRCASSLGQSSEKLFFGSGTQLSVL.

The chain links TRBV29-1 to TRBJ2-1; D assignment may be TRBD1 or TRBD2 (6 bases each). V was clipped by 5 bases and J by 2 bases, with 10 bases between them. Germline V gene lookup returns CDR1 SQVTM and CDR2 ANQGSEA. This CDR3 comprises 13 residues. The CDR3 loop reads CSVLEGAYNEQFF. Written as DNA, the CDR3 is TGCAGCGTTCTGGAGGGGGCCTACAATGAGCAGTTCTTC.

This clone occurred once. The rearrangement joins TRBV7-9 to TRBJ2-1; a weak D match, TRBD2 (6 bases). Germline assignment: CDR1 SEHNR and CDR2 FQNEAQ (reference sequence). V was cut by 4 bases and J by 0 bases, with 13 bases left in between. The CDR3 runs 16 residues. This chain's CDR3 is CASSSLAPSSYNEQFF. The DNA for the CDR3 is TGTGCCAGCAGCTCTCTAGCGCCAAGCTCCTACAATGAGCAGTTCTTC.

This rearrangement joins TRBV27 to TRBJ2-3; D may correspond to TRBD1 or TRBD2 (6 bases each). V shed 7 bases and J shed 0 bases, with 17 bases lying between them. The length of the CDR3 is 16 residues. CDR1 and CDR2 (germline): MNHEY, SMNVEV (reference sequence). CDR3 region: CASNDRGPTSTDTQYF. CDR3 DNA: TGTGCCAGCAACGACCGGGGGCCGACTAGCACAGATACGCAGTATTTT.

This chain links TRBV7-9 with TRBJ2-4, with a possible D match to TRBD1 (6 bases). CDR1 and CDR2 from the germline V gene are SEHNR and FQNEAQ (reference sequence). The CDR3 is made up of 17 amino acids. Between the trimmed V and J ends, which lost 3 bases and 8 bases, there was a span of 23 bases. CDR3 sequence: CASSFNTRGVMVDIQYF. In DNA, the CDR3 is TGTGCCAGCAGCTTTAATACCAGGGGTGTGATGGTTGACATTCAGTACTTC. Based on the CDR3 plus reference TRBV7-9 and TRBJ2-4, the full variable domain is DTGVSQNPRHKITKRGQNVTFRCDPISEHNRLYWYRQTLGQGPEFLTYFQNEAQLEKSRLLSDRFSAERPKGSFSTLEIQRTEQGDSAMYLCASSFNTRGVMVDIQYFGAGTRLSVL.

The rearrangement links TRBV5-1 to TRBJ1-1; D is perhaps TRBD1 (5 bases). The V end was cut by 0 bases, the J end by 4 bases, with 10 bases between. Germline values: CDR1 SGHRS, CDR2 YFSETQ. The CDR3 extends over 14 amino acids. CDR3 DNA: TGCGCCAGCAGCTTGGATAAGGGACCCACTGAAGCTTTCTTT. This codes for CASSLDKGPTEAFF.

The chain recombines TRBV6-1 with TRBJ1-5; D may be TRBD1 (5 bases). The germline V and J ends were trimmed by 6 bases and 6 bases, with 9 bases remaining between them. CDR3 length equals 12 residues. Germline V gives CDR1 MNHNS, CDR2 SASEGT. The CDR3 DNA follows: TGTGCCAGCAGAGCCACAGGTCAGCCCCAGCATTTT. Protein: CASRATGQPQHF.

This clone occurred a few times. V usage is TRBV11-3 and J usage is TRBJ1-2; D is unresolved. Trimming shortened V by 2 bases and J by 8 bases, and 12 bases separated the two germline ends. The CDR3 is 13 residues long. Germline CDR1 is SGHNT and CDR2 is YENEEA. The CDR3, as DNA: TGTGCCAGCAGCTTATTGTTGGTGGAAGGCTACACCTTC. Translated, it gives CASSLLLVEGYTF.

The chain combines TRBV18 with TRBJ2-1; tentatively, D is TRBD1 (6 bases). The V end was cut by 6 bases, the J end by 6 bases, with 12 bases between. The CDR3 spans 13 residues. Germline-derived CDR1 and CDR2 are KGHSH and LQKENI. CDR3 in DNA: TGTGCCAGCTCGCCGGGACAAGTCAATGAGCAGTTCTTC. Residues: CASSPGQVNEQFF.

The V gene is TRBV29-1, the J gene TRBJ2-2; no definite D call. The V end was cut by 6 bases, the J end by 5 bases, with 13 bases between. The germline V gene encodes CDR1 SQVTM and CDR2 ANQGSEA. The CDR3 runs 13 residues. In nucleotides, the CDR3 is TGCAGCGTGCTTACTTCATATACCGGGGAGCTGTTTTTT. It translates to CSVLTSYTGELFF.

V and J are TRBV19 and TRBJ1-1; no definite D call. Germline V gene lookup returns CDR1 LNHDA and CDR2 SQIVND (reference sequence). The V and J ends lost 1 base and 2 bases respectively, with 11 bases between them. This CDR3 contains 15 residues. In DNA form, the CDR3 reads TGTGCCAGTAGTATAGGGCCGGCGCCTAACACTGAAGCTTTCTTT. This sequence encodes CASSIGPAPNTEAFF.

The count of this clone is one. The germline gene is not matched at one end of the junction; a read error may be the cause. The chain combines TRBV15 with TRBJ1-4; 7 positions match TRBD1. CDR1 is LNHNV and CDR2 is YYDKDF in the germline V gene (reference sequence). This CDR3 spans 17 amino acids. The CDR3 is CATSGPGTALTSEKLFF. Written as DNA, the CDR3 is TGTGCCACCAGCGGCCCGGGGACAGCCCTAACTAGTGAAAAACTGTTTTTT. Complete variable domain (other parts from reference TRBV15 and TRBJ1-4): DAMVIQNPRYQVTQFGKPVTLSCSQTLNHNVMYWYQQKSSQAPKLLFHYYDKDFNNEADTPDNFQSRRPNTSFCFLDIRSPGLGDTAMYLCATSGPGTALTSEKLFFGSGTQLSVL.

J is TRBJ2-1 and V is TRBV2; D uncertain. Germline CDR1 is SNHLY and CDR2 is FYNNEI. The germline V and J ends were trimmed by 4 bases and 3 bases, with 13 bases remaining between them. CDR3 length: 15 amino acids. CDR3 bases: TGTGCCAGCAGTGTTCGGGTAATCGGCTACAATGAGCAGTTCTTC. Amino acids: CASSVRVIGYNEQFF.